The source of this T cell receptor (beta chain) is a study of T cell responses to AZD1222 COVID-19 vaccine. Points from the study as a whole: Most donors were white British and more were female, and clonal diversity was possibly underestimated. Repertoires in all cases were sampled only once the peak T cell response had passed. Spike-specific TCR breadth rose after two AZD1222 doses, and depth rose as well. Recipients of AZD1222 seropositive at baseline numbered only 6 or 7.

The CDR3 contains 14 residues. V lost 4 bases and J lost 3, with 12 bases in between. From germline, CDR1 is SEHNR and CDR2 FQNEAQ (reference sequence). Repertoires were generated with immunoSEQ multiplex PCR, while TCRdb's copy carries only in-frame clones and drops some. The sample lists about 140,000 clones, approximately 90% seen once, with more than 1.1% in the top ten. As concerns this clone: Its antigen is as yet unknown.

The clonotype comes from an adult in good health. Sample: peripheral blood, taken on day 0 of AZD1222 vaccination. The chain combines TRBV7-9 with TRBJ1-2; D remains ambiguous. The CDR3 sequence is CASSWADWDYGYTF. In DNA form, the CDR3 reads TGTGCCAGCAGCTGGGCCGATTGGGACTATGGCTACACCTTC.